This TCR beta chain appears in the sequencing data of a study of cytomegalovirus exposure and HLA in healthy donors. Study-level results: In vitro confirmation showed three CMV-associated chains to be CMV antigen specific.

Concerning this clone: Its antigen is not known.

Clones were read by immunoSEQ multiplex PCR, and TCRdb kept only the in-frame ones, dropping some. This sample has 150,000 to 200,000 clones; about 84% occur once, and the top ten carry about 1.5%. Germline CDR1 and CDR2: SSHAT and FNYEAQ (reference sequence). This CDR3 is 15 amino acids long. J lost 3 bases, V lost 5 bases, and 5 bases had no gene match. The sequence came from a woman between 18 and 29 years old in good health and CMV-seronegative. The chain uses TRBV7-7 and TRBJ2-1, with 9 bases that match TRBD2. The sample comprised PBMCs. CDR3 amino acids: CASSPERGVYNEQFF. The CDR3 nucleotides read TGTGCCAGCAGCCCCGAGCGGGGGGTCTACAATGAGCAGTTCTTC.